This T cell receptor beta chain was profiled in a study of OX40 agonist ivuxolimab in advanced cancers. Germline V gene sequence: CDR1 SEHNR, CDR2 FQNEAQ (reference sequence). The CDR3 covers 15 residues. V gave up 5 bases and J gave up 3 bases, with 13 bases separating them. The data were produced by immunoSEQ multiplex PCR, yet TCRdb's version contains in-frame clones alone and is incomplete. The sample yields around 65,000 clones, roughly nine tenths seen once. The source was CD4+ or CD8+ T cells sorted from blood, collected in a trial of the OX40 agonist ivuxolimab. The TCR originated in an adult with an advanced solid tumor such as melanoma, head and neck, liver or kidney cancer. This chain joins TRBV7-9 and TRBJ1-4, with a possible D match to TRBD1 (5 bases). The CDR3 region is CASSPPLGANEKLFF. CDR3 nucleotide sequence: TGTGCCAGCAGCCCTCCCTTGGGGGCTAATGAAAAACTGTTTTTT.